This T cell receptor beta chain originates from a study of T cell changes during pregnancy in multiple sclerosis. Profiled with immunoSEQ multiplex PCR; TCRdb holds only in-frame clones, not every one. The sample has under 100,000 clones; about 95% are singletons. The germline CDR1 and CDR2 sequences are SGHRS and YFSETQ. V was clipped by 5 bases and J by 9 bases; unmatched bases: 13. The CDR3 extends over 15 amino acids. Specimen: peripheral blood, collected in the second trimester of pregnancy. The chain combines TRBV5-1 with TRBJ2-1; TRBD1 agrees at 8 bases. The sequence came from a female donor with multiple sclerosis, enrolled in a pregnancy study. The CDR3 is CASSRLEDRASEQFF. The DNA of the CDR3 is TGCGCCAGCAGTCGTCTTGAGGACAGGGCGAGTGAGCAGTTCTTC. Complete variable domain (other parts from reference TRBV5-1 and TRBJ2-1): KAGVTQTPRYLIKTRGQQVTLSCSPISGHRSVSWYQQTPGQGLQFLFEYFSETQRNKGNFPGRFSGRQFSNSRSEMNVSTLELGDSALYLCASSRLEDRASEQFFGPGTRLTVL.